Reported below is one TCR beta chain. Its antigen remains unidentified. These data come from a study of cytomegalovirus exposure and HLA in healthy donors. In the study overall: Early released data comprised 80 million or so unique TCRs from HLA-typed donors. Regarding the study as a whole: Earlier analysis found most TCR beta V segments productive about 87% or about 30% of the time. Later analysis suggested most CMV-associated TCR beta chains were HLA-restricted. V- and J-gene trimming of TCR beta was linked (in a later analysis) to a missense DCLRE1C variant.

The study ran its PCR with 60 Vbeta and 13 Jbeta primers. Repertoires were generated with immunoSEQ multiplex PCR, while TCRdb's copy carries only in-frame clones and drops some. The top ten hold about 2.4% of the sample, which has more than 150,000 clones, roughly 82% seen once. The ends lost 9 bases at V and 6 bases at J; junction bases unmatched: 13. The CDR3 sequence is 15 residues long. Per the germline V gene, CDR1 is LNHDA and CDR2 is SQIVND (reference sequence). The sequencing sample was made of PBMCs. This clonotype was obtained from a woman between 50 and 59 years old in good health and CMV-seropositive. The chain carries TRBV19 and TRBJ2-2, with 7 bases fitting TRBD1. The CDR3 DNA follows: TGTGCCAGCCAGCGACAGGGAGATAACGCCGGGGAGCTGTTTTTT. It is translated as CASQRQGDNAGELFF. Variable domain in full (rest from reference TRBV19 and TRBJ2-2): DGGITQSPKYLFRKEGQNVTLSCEQNLNHDAMYWYRQDPGQGLRLIYYSQIVNDFQKGDIAEGYSVSREKKESFPLTVTSAQKNPTAFYLCASQRQGDNAGELFFGEGSRLTVL.